Described below is a single T cell receptor beta chain sequence and its context. Its antigen is unidentified. This CDR3 spans 14 amino acids. V lost 2 bases and J lost 6, with 13 bases in between. CDR1 and CDR2 from the germline V gene are SGHTA and FQGTGA. The sample originates from a study of identical twins. Broader study findings: Models underestimated out-of-frame TCR alpha sharing in monozygotic twins.

In TCRdb, the 5' RACE reads were re-called with MiXCR into one record per CDR3 protein. The sample contains roughly 720,000 distinct CDR3 sequences, roughly 18% of which appear only once. Another study also made use of these data, one on T cells expressing NK-cell markers. That work adds: Several of the experiments relied on an anti-gamma-delta TCR antibody so that only alpha-beta TCR T cells were sorted.

Sequencing input: PBMCs. This clonotype originated in a woman younger than 35 in good health. V and J are TRBV7-3 and TRBJ1-1, with D tentatively TRBD1 (5 bases). For the CDR3, the DNA is TGTGCCAGCAGCTTAGTCGGGGGTCCCTCTGAAGCTTTCTTT. Translating gives CASSLVGGPSEAFF.